The present TCR beta chain was sequenced within a study of cytotoxic CD8 clonotypes in ibrutinib-treated CLL. Findings of the study overall: Treatment left the uncommon public clonotypes either contracted or stable in frequency.

There are a few counts of this clone. Its target is not known. Genomic DNA in a quantity of around 2 micrograms was derived from cryopreserved PBMCs for TCR beta libraries. Data came from immunoSEQ multiplex PCR; TCRdb stores just in-frame clones and leaves some out. The data show just over 200,000 clones, around 75% seen once. CDR3 length equals 13 residues. The ends were cut back, 3 bases at V and 4 bases at J, with 9 bases in the middle. Per the germline V gene, CDR1 is MDHEN and CDR2 is SYDVKM. Specimen: PBMCs, collected after 12 months of ibrutinib treatment. The sequence came from a human donor with chronic lymphocytic leukemia. The chain combines TRBV28 with TRBJ1-2; D ambiguous. The CDR3 nucleotides are TGTGCCAGCAGTTTTATTAGTATCTATGGCTACACCTTC. Its translation: CASSFISIYGYTF.